This is a list of T cell receptor beta chains from one sample in a study of T cell changes during pregnancy in multiple sclerosis. Here immunoSEQ multiplex PCR was the method, and the copy in TCRdb shows in-frame clones only, minus some. The sample has about 70,000 clones, roughly 94% seen once. The specimen comprised peripheral blood, sampled in the third trimester of pregnancy. The receptors stem from a female donor with multiple sclerosis, enrolled in a pregnancy study. Each CDR3 is given with its conserved first and last residue.

v_gene,j_gene,CDR3aa
TRBV7-2,TRBJ1-2,CASSPDRNYGYTF
TRBV19,TRBJ1-1,CASSIPGQDKSAFF
TRBV5-8,TRBJ1-2,CASSLPRGGLLYGYTF
TRBV30,TRBJ1-1,CAWSFSAEAFF
TRBV11-2,TRBJ2-1,CASSEGQLLGSQFF
TRBV6-6,TRBJ1-4,CASSYARDRVNEKLFF
TRBV4-3,TRBJ1-1,CASSQDRGGPLFIF
TRBV2,TRBJ1-6,CASSLTGYNSPLHF
TRBV10-2,TRBJ2-7,CASTAYRGFSYEQYF
TRBV7-2,TRBJ1-1,CASSLFGPLEGGMAEAFF
TRBV7-9,TRBJ2-3,CASNPGADTQYF
TRBV18,TRBJ1-2,CASSPLGAGGYTF